Listed here are 23 T cell receptor beta chains from one sample, sequenced in a study of T cell responses to AZD1222 COVID-19 vaccine. Profiled with immunoSEQ multiplex PCR; TCRdb holds only in-frame clones, not every one. The table shows more than 150,000 clones, with 94% occurring only once. The sequencing here drew on peripheral blood, taken 28 days after the second AZD1222 dose. These receptors all stem from an adult who received the AZD1222 COVID-19 vaccine.

This clone was recorded a few times. The chain couples TRBV19 to TRBJ1-5; TRBD1 might be the D (6 bases). CDR3 size: 15 residues. From germline, CDR1 is LNHDA and CDR2 SQIVND (reference sequence). The V end lost 6 bases, the J end lost 0 bases, and 12 bases lay between the germline ends. The CDR3 is CASRRGTHSNQPQHF. Written as DNA, the CDR3 is TGTGCCAGTAGGAGGGGGACCCATAGCAATCAGCCCCAGCATTTT.

The chain combines TRBV6-4 with TRBJ2-3; 8 positions agree with TRBD2. Germline V gives CDR1 MRHNA, CDR2 SNTAGT. The CDR3 runs to 15 residues. V lost 3 bases, J lost 5 bases, and 7 bases stayed unmatched. CDR3 DNA sequence: TGTGCCAGCAGTGAGATAGCGGGAAGGTTAGATACGCAGTATTTT. Protein product: CASSEIAGRLDTQYF.

This clone was seen more than once but under ten times. This chain joins TRBV30 and TRBJ1-5; D is possibly TRBD1 (5 bases). Germline V CDR1 and CDR2: GTSNPN, SVGIG (reference sequence). The CDR3 has 14 amino acids. The V gene lost 2 bases and the J gene lost 1 base, with 9 bases spanning the gap. CDR3 DNA: TGTGCCTGGAGTAGAGGGACGAGCAATCAGCCCCAGCATTTT. This sequence encodes CAWSRGTSNQPQHF.

The chain links TRBV12-2 to TRBJ2-2. TRBV12-2 is a pseudogene. There are 14 residues in the CDR3. The DNA of the CDR3 is TGTGCAAGTCGCTTATGGGTGTACACCGGGGAGCTGTTTTTT. The encoded protein is CASRLWVYTGELFF.

This chain joins TRBV28 and TRBJ2-1; D gene unclear. The CDR3 sequence is 14 residues long. The V end was cut by 5 bases, the J end by 0 bases, with 8 bases between. The germline CDR1 and CDR2 sequences are MDHEN and SYDVKM. DNA of the CDR3: TGTGCCAGCAGTCACGGTGGCTCCTACAATGAGCAGTTCTTC. Protein product: CASSHGGSYNEQFF.

The rearrangement links TRBV28 to TRBJ2-7; D may be TRBD1 (5 bases). V was pared by 6 bases and J by 5 bases, with 8 bases between. Germline V gene data show CDR1 as MDHEN and CDR2 as SYDVKM. This CDR3 contains 11 residues. The CDR3 here is CASRQGHEQYF. The CDR3 bases are TGTGCCAGCAGGCAGGGCCACGAGCAGTACTTC.

The chain couples TRBV7-8 to TRBJ2-7, with 7 nucleotides matching TRBD2. V lost 2 bases to trimming and J lost 6 bases; unmatched junction nucleotides: 7. The CDR3 loop spans 14 amino acids. Germline V gene sequence: CDR1 SGHVS, CDR2 FQNEAQ. CDR3 loop: CASSLYTGGTEQYF. The CDR3 DNA is TGTGCCAGCAGCTTATATACGGGAGGTACCGAGCAGTACTTC.

This chain connects TRBV11-3 to TRBJ2-6; the D gene is possibly TRBD1 (5 bases). The CDR3 length is 17 residues. Trimming shortened V by 4 bases and J by 3 bases, and 16 bases separated the two germline ends. CDR1 and CDR2 (germline): SGHNT, YENEEA. The CDR3 DNA reads TGTGCCAGCAGCTCAATGAAGGGGAATGGTGGGGCCAACGTCCTGACTTTC. Protein product: CASSSMKGNGGANVLTF.

A note on this clone: The sample holds other DNA sequences that translate to the same CDR3. The rearrangement links TRBV10-3 to TRBJ2-2, with D possibly being TRBD2 (7 bases). The CDR3 has 13 amino acids. Germline V gene lookup returns CDR1 ENHRY and CDR2 SYGVKD. V shed 6 bases and J shed 5 bases, with 10 bases lying between them. CDR3 protein: CAIRQGGTGELFF. The CDR3 coding sequence is TGTGCCATCAGACAGGGAGGGACCGGGGAGCTGTTTTTT.

This clone has only a few counts. The rearrangement uses TRBV3-1 (or the pseudogene TRBV3-2) and TRBJ2-1, with D maybe TRBD2 (5 bases). Germline assignment: CDR1 LGHDT and CDR2 YNNKEL (reference sequence). Trimming removed 2 bases at V and 2 bases at J, with 16 bases between. This CDR3 comprises 17 residues. This chain's CDR3 is CASSQRTLTMTYNEQFF. CDR3 bases: TGTGCCAGCAGCCAAAGGACTCTAACCATGACCTACAATGAGCAGTTCTTC.

The V gene is TRBV30, the J gene TRBJ2-3; the D call may be TRBD1 or TRBD2 (5 bases each). V lost 7 bases and J lost 1, with 12 bases in between. The CDR3 has 13 amino acids. Looked up from germline, CDR1 is GTSNPN and CDR2 is SVGIG (reference sequence). In DNA, the CDR3 is TGTGCCTCCGAGGGGCAGGGCACAGATACGCAGTATTTT. It yields the protein CASEGQGTDTQYF.

The genes are TRBV2 and TRBJ2-3, with a weak D call TRBD2 (5 bases). V was cut by 5 bases and J by 0 bases, with 18 bases left in between. Germline V gene lookup returns CDR1 SNHLY and CDR2 FYNNEI. CDR3 length equals 17 residues. CDR3 in DNA: TGTGCCAGCAGTTACTACGGACGGAGGACTAGCACAGATACGCAGTATTTT. Its translation: CASSYYGRRTSTDTQYF.

The chain combines TRBV6-2 or TRBV6-3 with TRBJ1-6; TRBD1 is a possible D gene (5 bases). This CDR3 contains 19 residues. CDR1 and CDR2 (germline): MNHEY, SVGEGT. Trimming stripped 2 bases from V and 4 bases from J, with 21 bases between. The CDR3 protein is CASSYESPWAGNYNSPLHF. CDR3 in DNA: TGTGCCAGCAGTTACGAGAGCCCGTGGGCAGGGAATTATAATTCACCCCTCCACTTT.

The chain employs TRBV10-3 and TRBJ2-1; 8 bases align to TRBD2. Germline CDR1 is ENHRY and CDR2 is SYGVKD. This CDR3 is 16 amino acids long. V dropped 4 bases and J dropped 4; count of bases not matched to a gene: 9. As DNA, the CDR3 is TGTGCCATCAGTGGTTCAGCGGGAGTCTCGTACAATGAGCAGTTCTTC. It specifies CAISGSAGVSYNEQFF.

The chain employs TRBV5-6 and TRBJ1-1; possible D gene TRBD1, 5 bases. Trimming took off 4 bases at V and 5 bases at J, with 9 bases between the two ends. Germline CDR1 SGHDT, CDR2 YYEEEE. This CDR3 is 12 amino acids long. The CDR3 DNA follows: TGTGCCAGCAGCGATGGGGGGACTGAAGCTTTCTTT. It codes for CASSDGGTEAFF. The full variable domain, its missing parts supplied by reference TRBV5-6 and TRBJ1-1, is DAGVTQSPTHLIKTRGQQVTLRCSPKSGHDTVSWYQQALGQGPQFIFQYYEEEERQRGNFPDRFSGHQFPNYSSELNVNALLLGDSALYLCASSDGGTEAFFGQGTRLTVV.

The chain has TRBV18 and TRBJ1-3; D remains ambiguous. Germline values: CDR1 KGHSH, CDR2 LQKENI. This CDR3 has 15 amino acids. The V end lost 0 bases, the J end lost 2 bases, and 8 bases lay between the germline ends. In nucleotides, the CDR3 is TGTGCCAGCTCACCACCGGGAAGAACTGGAAACACCATATATTTT. It specifies CASSPPGRTGNTIYF.

This clone was observed a single time. The junction departs from the called germline gene at one end, perhaps through a read error. This rearrangement joins TRBV2 to TRBJ2-1, with 9 nucleotides matching TRBD1. The CDR3 length is 11 residues. Per germline, CDR1 SNHLY and CDR2 FYNNEI. In DNA form, the CDR3 reads TGTGCCAGCAGTGGAGGGACAGGGCTAATCTTC. Translation gives CASSGGTGLIF.

The chain employs TRBV7-9 and TRBJ1-1, with unresolved D. Trimming left V 6 bases short and J 1 base short, with 3 bases between. This CDR3 comprises 11 residues. Germline V gene sequence: CDR1 SEHNR, CDR2 FQNEAQ (reference sequence). CDR3 coding DNA: TGTGCCAGCAGTTGGAACACTGAAGCTTTCTTT. Translating it yields CASSWNTEAFF.

The J gene is TRBJ1-2, the V gene TRBV9, with unresolved D. This CDR3 is built from 11 residues. The germline CDR1 and CDR2 sequences are SGDLS and YYNGEE. V gave up 7 bases and J gave up 8 bases, with 12 bases separating them. The CDR3 protein is CASGLGGGYTF. The CDR3 nucleotides are TGTGCCAGCGGATTGGGAGGCGGCTACACCTTC.

The chain combines TRBV7-9 with TRBJ1-1, with a weak D call TRBD1 (5 bases). This CDR3 region has 16 residues. V was shortened by 5 bases and J by 0 bases, with 16 bases between the two germline ends. Germline V gene sequence: CDR1 SEHNR, CDR2 FQNEAQ (reference sequence). CDR3 sequence: CASSHPGAGMNTEAFF. DNA for the CDR3: TGTGCCAGCAGCCACCCCGGGGCAGGCATGAACACTGAAGCTTTCTTT.

The chain carries TRBV2 and TRBJ1-2; D ambiguous. CDR3 length equals 13 residues. The ends were cut back, 3 bases at V and 7 bases at J, with 12 bases in the middle. Germline CDR1 SNHLY, CDR2 FYNNEI. CDR3 DNA: TGTGCCAGCAGTGAGGTTGTCAGAGGTGGCTACACCTTC. This translates into CASSEVVRGGYTF.

This chain connects TRBV12-5 to TRBJ1-5; the D gene is possibly TRBD1 (5 bases). The CDR3 has 13 amino acids. The germline CDR1 and CDR2 sequences are LGHNT and FRNRAP. Between the trimmed V and J ends, which lost 6 bases and 6 bases, there was a span of 12 bases. The CDR3 DNA reads TGTGCTAGTGGAAATCAGGGTTTTCAGCCCCAGCATTTT. Protein product: CASGNQGFQPQHF.

In DNA, the CDR3 is TGTGCCAGCAGTCCGCTGGGCTACTATGGCTACACCTTC. Translated: CASSPLGYYGYTF. The rearrangement joins TRBV6-2 or TRBV6-3 to TRBJ1-2; D unclear. Germline CDR1 and CDR2: MNHEY and SVGEGT. This CDR3 region has 13 residues. V dropped 5 bases and J dropped 3 bases, with 10 bases sitting between them.